The 14 T cell receptor beta chains below come from one sample, sequenced in a study of early T cells in non-severe SARS-CoV-2 infection. From the 5' RACE reads, TCRdb called clonotypes with MiXCR, one entry per CDR3 protein. The repertoire holds roughly 40,000 distinct CDR3 sequences, with over 4% as singletons. The sample taken for sequencing was whole blood. These receptors were obtained from an adult who was a healthcare worker with PCR-confirmed SARS-CoV-2 infection or an uninfected control (not recorded which).

A few counts support this clonotype. CDR3 region: CASSQQESYEQYF. The CDR3 nucleotides read TGTGCCAGCAGCCAACAGGAGTCCTACGAGCAGTACTTC. This rearrangement joins TRBV7-8 to TRBJ2-7; maybe TRBD1 (5 bases). The CDR3 is 13 amino acids. V dropped 5 bases and J dropped 1 base, with 9 bases sitting between them. Germline V lookup: CDR1 SGHVS, CDR2 FQNEAQ. Full variable domain (missing parts from reference TRBV7-8 and TRBJ2-7): GAGVSQSPRYKVAKRGQDVALRCDPISGHVSLFWYQQALGQGPEFLTYFQNEAQLDKSGLPSDRFFAERPEGSVSTLKIQRTQQEDSAVYLCASSQQESYEQYFGPGTRLTVT.

A few counts support this clonotype. The CDR3 protein is CASNMRPQETQYF. CDR3 DNA: TGTGCCAGTAATATGAGACCCCAAGAGACCCAGTACTTC. This chain uses TRBV2 with TRBJ2-5; no clear D. Germline assignment: CDR1 SNHLY and CDR2 FYNNEI. Deletions cut 9 bases from V and 1 base from J, with 12 bases between. The CDR3 is 13 amino acids.

CDR3 nucleotide sequence: TGTGCCTTAAGACAGGGGCACTACGAGCAGTACTTC. This encodes CALRQGHYEQYF. The rearrangement uses TRBV30 and TRBJ2-7; 8 nucleotides agree with TRBD1. V lost 7 bases and J lost 3; bases outside the gene matches: 5. The CDR3 has 12 residues. Germline V gene sequence: CDR1 GTSNPN, CDR2 SVGIG (reference sequence).

There are a few counts of this clonotype. The chain employs TRBV3-1 and TRBJ2-7; D is possibly TRBD1 (6 bases). The germline CDR1 and CDR2 sequences are LGHDT and YNNKEL (reference sequence). Deletions cut 4 bases from V and 2 bases from J, with 15 bases between. The CDR3 runs 15 residues. DNA for the CDR3: TGTGCCAGCAGCCTAACGCCGGACAGAACCTACGAGCAGTACTTC. Translating gives CASSLTPDRTYEQYF.

This clonotype was seen repeatedly, ten times or more. This likely comes from a read error, as the CDR3 has no conserved phenylalanine or tryptophan at its end. The genes are TRBV27 and TRBJ1-2; 8 positions agree with TRBD1. CDR1 and CDR2 from the germline V gene are MNHEY and SMNVEV (reference sequence). V shed 5 bases and J 4 bases; nucleotides not matched to a gene: 9. This CDR3 has 15 amino acids. The CDR3 loop is CASSPAGQGGYGYTL. Written as DNA, the CDR3 is TGTGCCAGCAGTCCAGCCGGACAGGGAGGCTATGGCTACACCCTC.

This clonotype has ten or more counts. The genes are TRBV9 and TRBJ2-2, with TRBD2 matching over 9 bases. Trimming took 4 bases from V and 1 from J; bases not matched to a gene: 5. This CDR3 region has 16 residues. The germline CDR1 and CDR2 sequences are SGDLS and YYNGEE. The CDR3 nucleotides are TGTGCCAGCAGCCCCCGGACTAGCGTGAACACCGGGGAGCTGTTTTTT. Translation: CASSPRTSVNTGELFF.

This clonotype appeared many times. The chain joins TRBV7-2 to TRBJ2-7; D ambiguous. Trimming left V 2 bases short and J 2 bases short, with 7 bases between. CDR1 and CDR2 from the germline V gene are SGHTA and FQGNSA. The CDR3 spans 13 residues. Here the CDR3 reads CASSLLVTYEQYF. The CDR3, as DNA: TGTGCCAGCAGCTTACTCGTGACCTACGAGCAGTACTTC.

This clonotype was recorded many times. The rearrangement joins TRBV28 to TRBJ1-1; no clear D. Deletions cut 5 bases from V and 4 bases from J, with 17 bases between. CDR1 MDHEN and CDR2 SYDVKM come from the germline V gene. The CDR3 loop spans 15 amino acids. Here the CDR3 DNA reads TGTGCCAGCAGTCCTAGTGGGGTACTGGGCACTGAAGCTTTCTTT. Translated, it gives CASSPSGVLGTEAFF.

The chain combines TRBV6-6 with TRBJ2-7; 16 positions agree with TRBD2. The V gene's germline CDR1 is MNHNY and CDR2 SVGAGI (reference sequence). The trim removed 5 bases at V and 2 bases at J, leaving 3 bases unmatched. This CDR3 has 16 residues. For the CDR3, the DNA is TGTGCCAGCAGTGGGACTAGCGGGAGGGCCGCCTACGAGCAGTACTTC. The encoded protein is CASSGTSGRAAYEQYF.

This clonotype appeared a few times. V usage is TRBV20-1 and J usage is TRBJ2-3, with 12 nucleotides matching TRBD2. With 4 bases clipped from V and 4 bases from J, the junction kept 3 bases outside the gene matches. The CDR3 totals 14 residues. Germline V lookup: CDR1 DFQATT, CDR2 SNEGSKA (reference sequence). In DNA form, the CDR3 reads TGCAGTGCTACCGGGACTAGCGGGCCAGATACGCAGTATTTT. This codes for CSATGTSGPDTQYF.

This clonotype was detected many times. CDR3 bases: TGTGCCAGCAACGCGGCTCGAATCACAGATACGCAGTATTTT. This sequence encodes CASNAARITDTQYF. The chain is built from TRBV7-2 and TRBJ2-3, with no clear D. The CDR3 loop spans 14 amino acids. The germline gives CDR1 SGHTA, CDR2 FQGNSA. Trimming cost V 7 bases and J 2 bases, with 13 bases left between them.

At least ten counts were recorded for this clonotype. This chain joins TRBV28 and TRBJ1-6; maybe TRBD1 (5 bases). Deletions cut 2 bases from V and 9 bases from J, with 14 bases between. CDR3 size: 15 residues. Germline V gene data show CDR1 as MDHEN and CDR2 as SYDVKM. For the CDR3, the DNA is TGTGCCAGCAGTTTAGTTGTAGGGGCCACTTCACCCCTCCACTTT. Amino acids: CASSLVVGATSPLHF.

This clonotype was found many times. The chain uses TRBV9 and TRBJ2-2; a possible D gene is TRBD1 (6 bases). Germline V gene lookup returns CDR1 SGDLS and CDR2 YYNGEE. The ends were cut back, 0 bases at V and 3 bases at J, with 15 bases in the middle. The CDR3 sequence is 17 residues long. CDR3 sequence: CASSVGLGARDTGELFF. CDR3 nucleotides: TGTGCCAGCAGCGTAGGCCTGGGGGCGCGGGACACCGGGGAGCTGTTTTTT. The entire variable domain, with the rest obtained from reference TRBV9 and TRBJ2-2, is as follows: DSGVTQTPKHLITATGQRVTLRCSPRSGDLSVYWYQQSLDQGLQFLIQYYNGEERAKGNILERFSAQQFPDLHSELNLSSLELGDSALYFCASSVGLGARDTGELFFGEGSRLTVL.

This clonotype was observed at least ten times. The rearrangement joins TRBV5-1 to TRBJ2-1, with 13 bases identical to TRBD2. The CDR3 is made up of 17 amino acids. V lost 5 bases and J lost 10; bases outside the gene matches: 15. Germline V gene sequence: CDR1 SGHRS, CDR2 YFSETQ. In DNA form, the CDR3 reads TGCGCCAGCAGTTATGGACTAGCGGGAGTTCGGCCGGGGGAGCAGTTCTTC. Translation gives CASSYGLAGVRPGEQFF.